This is a list of T cell receptor beta chains from one sample in a study of blood T cells in healthy people across ages. TCRdb processed the 5' RACE reads anew with MiXCR; each CDR3 protein has one entry. The sample yields fewer than 2,000,000 distinct CDR3 sequences, 34% seen once. Specimen: blood. Every receptor here comes from a woman aged 25 to 45 in good health. Each CDR3 is given with its conserved first and last residue. Clone size, where shown, is once, few, many, or a class for clones that have expanded.

j_call	cdr3_length	v_call	clone_size	cdr3_aa
TRBJ2-7	13	TRBV20-1	NA	CSARSGARYEQYF
TRBJ2-7	12	TRBV27	NA	CASSPGKNEQYF
TRBJ1-4	14	TRBV12-3/TRBV12-4	few	CASSLQGAREKLFF
TRBJ2-7	14	TRBV5-1	NA	CASSKTGGGYEQYF
TRBJ2-6	15	TRBV5-6	few	CASSVPSSGANVLTF
TRBJ2-1	16	TRBV11-3	NA	CASSPTWTSGYNEQFF
TRBJ2-2	15	TRBV5-1	NA	CASSLADRGTGELFF
TRBJ2-5	15	TRBV5-1	few	CASSPGGTSGETQYF
TRBJ1-2	14	TRBV20-1	many	CSALPLNRYFGYTF
TRBJ2-7	15	TRBV29-1	many	CSVVTFGTYSYEQYF
TRBJ1-5	13	TRBV12-3/TRBV12-4	NA	CASSAEPDQPQHF
TRBJ1-4	14	TRBV10-3	NA	CAISADLSFEKLFF
TRBJ2-7	14	TRBV25-1	NA	CASSDPGVTYEQYF
TRBJ2-5	17	TRBV5-1	few	CASSLYAGVSGGETQYF
TRBJ2-5	17	TRBV5-1	few	CASSLGPSGKPEETQYF
TRBJ2-1	14	TRBV27	few	CASTSSANYNEQFF
TRBJ2-7	15	TRBV11-1	NA	CASSTWTGMSYEQYF
TRBJ2-7	14	TRBV18	many	CASSPGTAGHEQYF
TRBJ1-2	15	TRBV12-3/TRBV12-4	NA	CASSTGAGHNYGYTF
TRBJ2-3	15	TRBV29-1	many	CSVDTSGGNTDTQYF
TRBJ1-5	16	TRBV20-1	few	CSATGGTGRSNQPQHF
TRBJ2-5	15	TRBV7-2	many	CASSSRGRKQETQYF
TRBJ2-1	15	TRBV6-2/TRBV6-3	NA	CASTLTGGTYNGQFF
TRBJ2-5	15	TRBV3-1	few	CASSQPRLVGETQYF
TRBJ1-4	14	TRBV20-1	few	CSAPGGRAGEKLFF
TRBJ2-7	14	TRBV28	NA	CASVTPTGAYEQYF
NA	14	TRBV7-8	NA	CASSLAVDDGTQFF
TRBJ2-4	14	TRBV20-1	few	CSASGGLGKNIQYF
TRBJ2-3	13	TRBV6-5	NA	CASRRRLVDTQYF
TRBJ1-5	14	TRBV2	NA	CASSPPGLDQPQHF
TRBJ1-2	14	TRBV29-1	many	CSDRGQGALRGYTF
TRBJ2-5	19	TRBV6-5	NA	CASNFGPRHSGQGGETQYF
TRBJ2-5	16	TRBV9	NA	CASSGNRYDSRETQYF
TRBJ2-4	15	TRBV27	few	CASSLTGLAKNIQYF
TRBJ1-2	13	TRBV20-1	NA	CSASPGPAYSCTF
TRBJ1-2	19	TRBV5-6	NA	CASSLSWRRTAGGNYGYTF
TRBJ2-5	16	TRBV18	NA	CASSPPEGQGMQTQYF
TRBJ1-2	14	TRBV28	NA	CASRELQGLYGYTF
TRBJ1-4	14	TRBV11-2	NA	CASSTGTGLEKLFF
TRBJ2-7	14	TRBV20-1	NA	CSARSTNLPVEQYF
TRBJ1-1	14	TRBV20-1	few	CSARGDRNTAEAFF
TRBJ2-7	14	TRBV11-2	NA	CASNLIGLSYEQYF
TRBJ2-1	16	TRBV28	NA	CASTRGIAASYNEQFF
TRBJ2-1	17	TRBV21-1	NA	CASSTGLAGRSYNEQFF
TRBJ2-3	15	TRBV6-5	few	CASSRQDHSTDTQYF
TRBJ2-7	13	TRBV5-1	NA	CASSPGQVNEQYF
TRBJ1-4	15	TRBV7-9	NA	CASTIPVGANEKLFF
TRBJ1-2	13	TRBV28	few	CASSYRGQIGYTF
TRBJ2-7	18	TRBV5-6	NA	CASSLSGSLGLAIHEQYF
TRBJ1-4	15	TRBV6-6	few	CATAHGAGVNEKLFF
TRBJ1-2	14	TRBV20-1	NA	CSARRWGDNYGYTF
TRBJ2-6	17	TRBV4-1	few	CASSPGQGPSGANVLTF